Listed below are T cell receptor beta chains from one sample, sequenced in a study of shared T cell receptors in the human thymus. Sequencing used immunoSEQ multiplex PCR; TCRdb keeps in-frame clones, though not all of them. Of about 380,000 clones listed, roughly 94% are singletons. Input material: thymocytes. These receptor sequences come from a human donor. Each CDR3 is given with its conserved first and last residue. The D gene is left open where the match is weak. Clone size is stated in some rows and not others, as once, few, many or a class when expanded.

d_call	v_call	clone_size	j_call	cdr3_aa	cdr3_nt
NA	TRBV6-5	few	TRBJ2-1	CASRGAGSSYNEQFF	TGTGCCAGCAGAGGGGCAGGGAGCTCCTACAATGAGCAGTTCTTC
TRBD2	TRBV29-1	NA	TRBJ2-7	CSVGLGGRVRLAGVYEQYF	TGCAGCGTTGGACTCGGGGGGCGAGTCCGACTAGCGGGAGTCTACGAGCAGTACTTC
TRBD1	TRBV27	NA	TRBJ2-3	CASSVGQGLDTQYF	TGTGCCAGCAGCGTGGGACAGGGCCTAGATACGCAGTATTTT
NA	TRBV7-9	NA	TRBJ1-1	CASSRDRTDLNTEAFF	TGTGCCAGCAGCCGAGATCGGACAGACTTGAACACTGAAGCTTTCTTT
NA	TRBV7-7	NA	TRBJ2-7	CASSLDQGLYEQYF	TGTGCTAGCAGCTTAGACCAAGGTCTTTACGAGCAGTACTTC
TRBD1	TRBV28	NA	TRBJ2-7	CASRGRDRAFYEQYF	TGTGCCAGCAGAGGCCGGGACAGGGCTTTTTACGAGCAGTACTTC
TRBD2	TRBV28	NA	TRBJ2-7	CASSLSSGSCEQYF	TGTGCCAGCAGTTTATCTAGCGGGAGTTGCGAGCAGTACTTC
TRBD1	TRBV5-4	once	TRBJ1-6	CASSEGTGCFSSPLHF	TGTGCCAGCTCAGAAGGGACAGGGTGTTTCTCATCACCCCTCCACTTT
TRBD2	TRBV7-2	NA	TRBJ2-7	CASSVGLAGISYEQYF	TGTGCCAGCAGCGTGGGACTAGCGGGTATCTCCTACGAGCAGTACTTC
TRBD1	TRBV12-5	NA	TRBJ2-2	CASGPGTGAGTGELFF	TGTGCTAGTGGACCGGGGACAGGGGCTGGCACCGGGGAGCTGTTTTTT
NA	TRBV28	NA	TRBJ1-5	CASSPDTNQPQHF	TGTGCCAGCAGTCCGGACACCAATCAGCCCCAGCATTTT
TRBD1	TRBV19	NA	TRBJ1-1	CASSIDFGTGMYDTEAFF	TGTGCCAGTAGTATAGATTTCGGGACAGGGATGTACGACACTGAAGCTTTCTTT
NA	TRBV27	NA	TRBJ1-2	CASSPQSSGQRYYGYTF	TGTGCCAGCAGTCCGCAGTCTAGTGGACAGAGATACTATGGCTACACCTTC
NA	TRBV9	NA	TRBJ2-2	CASSIYRDPSMFGELFF	TGTGCCAGCAGCATCTACCGGGACCCCTCTATGTTCGGGGAGCTGTTTTTT
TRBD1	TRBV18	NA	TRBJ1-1	CASSPGQVNTEAFF	TGTGCCAGCTCACCCGGACAGGTGAACACTGAAGCTTTCTTT
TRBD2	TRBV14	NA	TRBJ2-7	CASSPSSGASYEQYF	TGTGCCAGCAGCCCGTCTAGCGGGGCCTCCTACGAGCAGTACTTC
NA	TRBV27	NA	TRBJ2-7	CASNNPEEEDSYEQYF	TGTGCCAGCAACAACCCGGAGGAGGAAGACTCCTACGAGCAGTACTTC
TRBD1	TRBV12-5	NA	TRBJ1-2	CASGKPGQALYGYTF	TGTGCTAGTGGAAAACCGGGACAGGCTCTCTATGGCTACACCTTC
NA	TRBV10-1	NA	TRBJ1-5	CASSVGALLSDQPQHF	TGCGCCAGCAGTGTGGGGGCACTTCTCAGCGATCAGCCCCAGCATTTT
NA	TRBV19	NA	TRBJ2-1	CATFHPKGGNEQFF	TGTGCCACGTTCCATCCGAAGGGGGGGAATGAGCAGTTCTTC
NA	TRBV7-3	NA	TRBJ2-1	CASSLSRSGGMAEQFF	TGTGCCAGCAGCTTAAGTAGAAGTGGAGGGATGGCTGAGCAGTTCTTC
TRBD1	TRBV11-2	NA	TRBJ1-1	CASSSGTGLMNTEAFF	TGTGCCAGCAGCTCCGGGACAGGGTTAATGAACACTGAAGCTTTCTTT
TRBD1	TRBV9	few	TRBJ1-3	CASSVAPTGVAGNTIYF	TGTGCCAGCAGCGTAGCCCCGACAGGGGTGGCTGGAAACACCATATATTTT
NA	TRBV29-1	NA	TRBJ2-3	CSVGGGTDTQYF	TGCAGCGTAGGTGGGGGGACAGATACGCAGTATTTT
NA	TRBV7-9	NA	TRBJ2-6	CASSLWGSGANVLTF	TGTGCCAGCAGCTTATGGGGCTCTGGGGCCAACGTCCTGACTTTC
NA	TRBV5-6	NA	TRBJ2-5	CASSAPGPPQRETQYF	TGTGCCAGCAGCGCTCCGGGACCTCCCCAAAGAGAGACCCAGTACTTC
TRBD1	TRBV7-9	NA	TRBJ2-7	CASGRDRGYEQYF	TGTGCCAGCGGGCGGGACAGGGGTTACGAGCAGTACTTC
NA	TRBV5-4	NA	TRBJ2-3	CASSPTDRTSTDTQYF	TGTGCCAGCAGCCCAACCGACAGGACCAGCACAGATACGCAGTATTTT
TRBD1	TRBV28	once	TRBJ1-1	CATLRQGGTEAFF	TGTGCCACCCTACGCCAGGGGGGCACTGAAGCTTTCTTT
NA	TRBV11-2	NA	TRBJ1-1	CASSQPGPKGAFF	TGTGCCAGCAGCCAACCTGGGCCTAAGGGCGCTTTCTTT
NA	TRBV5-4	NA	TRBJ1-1	CASSSRVGGTEAFF	TGTGCCAGCAGCTCCAGGGTGGGCGGAACTGAAGCTTTCTTT
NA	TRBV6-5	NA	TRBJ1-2	CASSRDTTPYGYTF	TGTGCCAGCAGTCGCGATACTACACCCTATGGCTACACCTTC
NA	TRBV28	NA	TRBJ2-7	CASRGRGNEQYF	TGTGCCAGCAGAGGCAGGGGCAACGAGCAGTACTTC